These 5 T cell receptor beta chains were all obtained from the same sample, sequenced in a study of human thymus T cells. TCRdb's copy holds only in-frame clones and misses some; the assay was immunoSEQ multiplex PCR. The table shows some 72,000 clones, with about 96% occurring only once. Thymic tissue was derived from resections collected during corrective heart surgery. The source material was thymus tissue. The receptors stem from a boy under three years old with a congenital heart defect but otherwise immunologically healthy.

This clone occurred once. The chain has TRBV10-3 and TRBJ1-2; D might be TRBD1 (6 bases). CDR1 and CDR2 (germline): ENHRY, SYGVKD. V lost 4 bases and J lost 7, with 25 bases in between. The CDR3 length is 17 residues. The CDR3 loop reads CAISVLGIGWGPAGYTF. CDR3 nucleotide sequence: TGTGCCATCAGTGTTTTGGGCATTGGTTGGGGGCCGGCTGGCTACACCTTC.

In its sample, this clone was seen once. This chain joins TRBV13 and TRBJ2-2; D gene uncertain. Germline V CDR1 and CDR2: PRHDT, FYEKMQ (reference sequence). Trimming shortened V by 1 base and J by 1 base, and 10 bases separated the two germline ends. The CDR3 is made up of 16 amino acids. CDR3 sequence reads: CASSLEEVENTGELFF. Here the CDR3 DNA reads TGTGCCAGCAGCTTAGAAGAAGTCGAGAACACCGGGGAGCTGTTTTTT. The full variable domain, rest sourced from reference TRBV13 and TRBJ2-2, is AAGVIQSPRHLIKEKRETATLKCYPIPRHDTVYWYQQGPGQDPQFLISFYEKMQSDKGSIPDRFSAQQFSDYHSELNMSSLELGDSALYFCASSLEEVENTGELFFGEGSRLTVL.

The count of this clone is one. V is TRBV9 and J is TRBJ1-3; 8 bases fit TRBD1. Germline CDR1 SGDLS, CDR2 YYNGEE. The CDR3 runs to 15 residues. Germline trimming cut 4 bases from V and 3 bases from J; bases unmatched to any gene: 6. CDR3 loop: CASSPRGLGGNTIYF. In nucleotides, the CDR3 is TGTGCCAGCAGCCCCAGGGGGCTGGGTGGAAACACCATATATTTT. The whole variable domain, filled in from reference TRBV9 and TRBJ1-3, reads DSGVTQTPKHLITATGQRVTLRCSPRSGDLSVYWYQQSLDQGLQFLIQYYNGEERAKGNILERFSAQQFPDLHSELNLSSLELGDSALYFCASSPRGLGGNTIYFGEGSWLTVV.

V gene TRBV28 combines with J gene TRBJ1-2; a weak D match, TRBD1 (5 bases). Germline CDR1 MDHEN, CDR2 SYDVKM. V was cut by 6 bases and J by 11 bases, with 16 bases left in between. The CDR3 spans 12 residues. As DNA, the CDR3 is TGTGCCAGCAGCGACGGGACGGCGGGGTACACCTTC. Protein product: CASSDGTAGYTF.

V and J are TRBV7-8 and TRBJ1-5; the D gene is possibly TRBD1 (5 bases). Trimming pared 1 base from V and 1 base from J, leaving 8 bases between. The CDR3 runs to 15 residues. Germline values: CDR1 SGHVS, CDR2 FQNEAQ. The CDR3 bases are TGTGCCAGCAGCTTAGTAGGGACCAGCAATCAGCCCCAGCATTTT. It is translated as CASSLVGTSNQPQHF.